What follows are 8 T cell receptor beta chains derived from one specimen sequenced in a study of graft-versus-host responses after intestinal transplantation (dated by TCRdb to the early 2020s). Antigens of these TCRs are unknown. To prepare the library, the immunoSEQ multiplex PCR assay was applied. TCRdb provides this immuneACCESS table in a form limited to in-frame rearrangements. Some clones are lacking; in checked studies, under half of them reflect an unresolved V gene, and why the rest are absent is not known. Here the sample has over 120,000 clones; 92% occur a single time. The top ten clones comprise around 0.2% of the sample. This specimen's time point label, interpreted: cells obtained before transplantation from donor or recipient. Sequencing was performed on unstimulated CD4+ T cells sorted from spleen or lymph node cells, taken before intestinal transplant. These receptors were obtained from a human donor who received an intestinal transplant.

The chain has TRBV5-1 and TRBJ2-1; D uncertain. The length of the CDR3 is 15 residues. V was pared by 0 bases and J by 5 bases, with 12 bases between. Germline V lookup: CDR1 SGHRS, CDR2 YFSETQ. CDR3 coding DNA: TGCGCCAGCAGCTTGGACGGAGTCATGGACAATGAGCAGTTCTTC. It translates to CASSLDGVMDNEQFF. The complete variable domain, with remaining parts taken from reference TRBV5-1 and TRBJ2-1, reads KAGVTQTPRYLIKTRGQQVTLSCSPISGHRSVSWYQQTPGQGLQFLFEYFSETQRNKGNFPGRFSGRQFSNSRSEMNVSTLELGDSALYLCASSLDGVMDNEQFFGPGTRLTVL.

The chain joins TRBV28 to TRBJ2-1; a weak D match, TRBD1 (6 bases). Trimming removed 11 bases from V and 7 bases from J, with 21 bases in between. CDR1 is MDHEN and CDR2 is SYDVKM in the germline V gene. The CDR3 covers 14 residues. This CDR3 is CAGSGGPLANEQFF. In DNA form, the CDR3 reads TGTGCCGGAAGTGGGGGCCCCCTGGCAAATGAGCAGTTCTTC.

This chain joins TRBV27 and TRBJ2-5, with 7 positions matching TRBD2. Germline CDR1 and CDR2: MNHEY and SMNVEV (reference sequence). This CDR3 spans 16 amino acids. V shed 2 bases, J shed 1 base, and the junction held 7 bases outside the gene matches. The CDR3 region is CASSLNRGRSQETQYF. CDR3 nucleotide sequence: TGTGCCAGCAGTTTAAACCGCGGGAGAAGCCAAGAGACCCAGTACTTC.

The chain employs TRBV28 and TRBJ1-5; D uncertain. The germline V and J ends were trimmed by 5 bases and 4 bases, with 6 bases remaining between them. The CDR3 has 12 residues. Germline loops: CDR1 MDHEN, CDR2 SYDVKM. CDR3 DNA: TGTGCCAGCAGTAAACCGAATCAGCCCCAGCATTTT. Translating it yields CASSKPNQPQHF. The variable domain in full, with the rest retrieved from reference TRBV28 and TRBJ1-5, is DVKVTQSSRYLVKRTGEKVFLECVQDMDHENMFWYRQDPGLGLRLIYFSYDVKMKEKGDIPEGYSVSREKKERFSLILESASTNQTSMYLCASSKPNQPQHFGDGTRLSIL.

This clone was seen just once. V and J are TRBV30 and TRBJ2-7; 10 nucleotides line up with TRBD1. The CDR3 extends over 13 amino acids. V dropped 3 bases and J dropped 6; count of bases not matched to a gene: 5. CDR1 and CDR2 (germline): GTSNPN, SVGIG (reference sequence). The CDR3 loop is CAWRTGTGAEQYF. CDR3 DNA sequence: TGTGCCTGGAGGACCGGGACAGGGGCCGAGCAGTACTTC.

The V and J genes are TRBV4-2 and TRBJ1-1; a weak D match, TRBD1 (5 bases). The CDR3 totals 16 residues. V lost 0 bases and J 10 bases, leaving 21 bases between the germline ends. Germline lookup yields CDR1 LGHNA and CDR2 YNFKEQ. DNA of the CDR3: TGTGCCAGCAGCCAAGATCTTCGAGGGGCTCGAAATAGAGCTTTCTTT. Its translation: CASSQDLRGARNRAFF.

This chain links TRBV5-1 with TRBJ2-1, with a tentative D call TRBD1 (6 bases). V lost 0 bases and J 1 base, leaving 8 bases between the germline ends. This CDR3 comprises 15 residues. Germline V lookup: CDR1 SGHRS, CDR2 YFSETQ. CDR3 sequence reads: CASSLVQGSYNEQFF. The CDR3 bases are TGCGCCAGCAGCTTGGTACAGGGTTCCTACAATGAGCAGTTCTTC. Based on the CDR3 plus reference TRBV5-1 and TRBJ2-1, the full variable domain is KAGVTQTPRYLIKTRGQQVTLSCSPISGHRSVSWYQQTPGQGLQFLFEYFSETQRNKGNFPGRFSGRQFSNSRSEMNVSTLELGDSALYLCASSLVQGSYNEQFFGPGTRLTVL.

The gene calls are TRBV27 and TRBJ1-5; possible D gene TRBD1, 6 bases. The CDR3 length is 16 residues. Trimming pared 6 bases from V and 0 bases from J, leaving 15 bases between. The germline CDR1 and CDR2 sequences are MNHEY and SMNVEV (reference sequence). CDR3 bases: TGTGCCAGCAGGCTACAGGGTAGGGGTAGCAATCAGCCCCAGCATTTT. It yields the protein CASRLQGRGSNQPQHF.